Shown below are 17 T cell receptor beta chains from a single sample sequenced in a study of cytomegalovirus exposure and HLA in healthy donors. The PCR was carried out with 60 Vbeta primers and 13 Jbeta primers. Sequencing used immunoSEQ multiplex PCR; TCRdb keeps in-frame clones, though not all of them. The sample carries around 100,000 clones, around three quarters recorded once. Sample: PBMCs. The source is a man between 40 and 49 years old in good health and CMV-seronegative.

This chain's CDR3 is CASSLEAGAGNEQFF. The CDR3 bases are TGTGCCAGCAGCTTAGAAGCGGGGGCGGGCAATGAGCAGTTCTTC. The rearrangement joins TRBV7-6 to TRBJ2-1; 8 bases line up with TRBD2. CDR1 and CDR2 from the germline V gene are SGHVS and FNYEAQ. This CDR3 is 15 amino acids long. Trimming took 1 base from V and 6 from J; bases not matched to a gene: 5.

Concerning this clone: At one end the junction does not follow the germline gene, possibly because of a read error. This chain links TRBV7-9 with TRBJ1-6, with 7 positions matching TRBD1. CDR3 size: 15 residues. In germline, CDR1 is SEHNR, CDR2 FQNEAQ (reference sequence). As DNA, the CDR3 is TGTTCCAGCAGCTTAGGGACAGCCTATAATTCACCCCTCCACTTT. Amino acids: CSSSLGTAYNSPLHF.

This rearrangement joins TRBV5-1 to TRBJ1-1; 9 positions agree with TRBD1. This CDR3 spans 16 amino acids. The trim removed 4 bases at V and 0 bases at J, leaving 7 bases unmatched. Germline assignment: CDR1 SGHRS and CDR2 YFSETQ. The CDR3 is CASSAGTGSMNTEAFF. As DNA, the CDR3 is TGCGCCAGCAGCGCCGGGACAGGGAGTATGAACACTGAAGCTTTCTTT.

The chain carries TRBV27 and TRBJ1-3, with D unresolved. Trimming stripped 1 base from V and 3 bases from J, with 7 bases between. The CDR3 has 14 amino acids. The germline V gene has CDR1 MNHEY and CDR2 SMNVEV (reference sequence). CDR3 residues: CASSLLGVGNTIYF. The CDR3 DNA sequence: TGTGCCAGCAGTTTATTGGGAGTTGGAAACACCATATATTTT.

The rearrangement uses TRBV6-1 and TRBJ1-1; D is perhaps TRBD1 (6 bases). The germline CDR1 and CDR2 sequences are MNHNS and SASEGT. The ends were cut back, 4 bases at V and 1 base at J, with 7 bases in the middle. The CDR3 has 13 amino acids. CDR3 sequence: CASSGTANTEAFF. CDR3 in DNA: TGTGCCAGCAGTGGGACAGCGAACACTGAAGCTTTCTTT.

The V call is TRBV28, the J call TRBJ1-6, with 8 bases fitting TRBD1. CDR1 is MDHEN, CDR2 SYDVKM, per germline. Germline trimming cut 4 bases from V and 7 bases from J; bases unmatched to any gene: 3. The CDR3 sequence is 14 residues long. CDR3 in amino acids: CASSWTGMNSPLHF. In DNA, the CDR3 is TGTGCCAGCAGTTGGACAGGGATGAATTCACCCCTCCACTTT.

The V gene is TRBV10-2, the J gene TRBJ2-7; a possible D gene is TRBD2 (7 bases). V was shortened by 6 bases and J by 0 bases, with 15 bases between the two germline ends. Germline CDR1 and CDR2: WSHSY and SAAADI. This CDR3 is 15 amino acids long. CDR3 loop: CASSPRRGHSYEQYV. The CDR3 DNA follows: TGCGCCAGCAGCCCCAGGCGGGGGCACTCCTACGAGCAGTACGTC.

V usage is TRBV7-3 and J usage is TRBJ2-1; TRBD1 matches 8 bases. CDR1 and CDR2 (germline): SGHTA, FQGTGA. This CDR3 has 15 amino acids. J gave up 3 bases and V 5 bases, and 6 bases lay outside the gene matches. The CDR3 region is CASSPTGGFYNEQFF. The CDR3 DNA reads TGTGCCAGCAGCCCAACAGGGGGGTTCTACAATGAGCAGTTCTTC.

CDR3 sequence reads: CASSSGGTSGVETQYF. The CDR3 DNA reads TGTGCCAGCAGCTCCGGGGGGACTAGCGGGGTAGAGACCCAGTACTTC. The J gene is TRBJ2-5, the V gene TRBV7-6; 13 positions agree with TRBD2. Trimming at V came to 4 bases and at J to 4 bases, leaving 6 bases not matched to a gene. Looked up from germline, CDR1 is SGHVS and CDR2 is FNYEAQ. There are 16 residues in the CDR3. Full variable domain (rest looked up from reference TRBV7-6 and TRBJ2-5): GAGVSQSPRYKVTKRGQDVALRCDPISGHVSLYWYRQALGQGPEFLTYFNYEAQQDKSGLPNDRFSAERPEGSISTLTIQRTEQRDSAMYRCASSSGGTSGVETQYFGPGTRLLVL.

The sample holds one count of this clone. The chain is built from TRBV28 and TRBJ1-1; D might be TRBD1 (6 bases). Per the germline V gene, CDR1 is MDHEN and CDR2 is SYDVKM. The V gene lost 6 bases and the J gene lost 10 bases, with 15 bases spanning the gap. This CDR3 region has 12 residues. This CDR3 is CASRPTGRIAFF. CDR3 bases: TGTGCCAGCAGACCCACAGGGCGTATAGCTTTCTTT.

J is TRBJ2-1 and V is TRBV5-1; D ambiguous. V lost 0 bases, J lost 12 bases, and 13 bases lay in between. This CDR3 region has 13 residues. Germline CDR1 reads SGHRS; CDR2 reads YFSETQ. CDR3 nucleotides: TGCGCCAGCAGCTTGGCCCCTGCTAACCTGCAGTTCTTC. It codes for CASSLAPANLQFF.

This clone has a single count. The V gene is TRBV19, the J gene TRBJ2-3; no definite D call. This CDR3 comprises 11 residues. CDR1 and CDR2 from the germline V gene are LNHDA and SQIVND (reference sequence). The V and J ends lost 5 bases and 6 bases respectively, with 6 bases between them. The CDR3 reads CASSLSDTQYF. CDR3 in DNA: TGTGCCAGTAGTTTATCCGATACGCAGTATTTT.

This clone was detected once. The V and J genes are TRBV5-6 and TRBJ2-1; maybe TRBD1 (6 bases). There are 15 residues in the CDR3. The germline gives CDR1 SGHDT, CDR2 YYEEEE. V dropped 1 base and J dropped 7 bases, with 15 bases sitting between them. This CDR3 reads CASSLPGHPLNEQFF. The CDR3 coding sequence is TGTGCCAGCAGCTTGCCGGGACACCCCCTGAATGAGCAGTTCTTC.

The CDR3 nucleotides read TGTGCCAGTAGTCGGCAGGGCCGGCCTAGTACGGACGAGCAGTACTTC. Translated: CASSRQGRPSTDEQYF. J is TRBJ2-7 and V is TRBV19, with a weak D call TRBD1 (5 bases). This CDR3 has 16 amino acids. Per germline, CDR1 LNHDA and CDR2 SQIVND (reference sequence). V lost 5 bases, J lost 5 bases, and 22 bases lay in between.

The V and J genes are TRBV6-1 and TRBJ1-2; 10 bases map to TRBD1. CDR1 and CDR2 from the germline V gene are MNHNS and SASEGT. Unmatched junction bases numbered 9, after V lost 4 bases and J lost 4 bases. The CDR3 is made up of 16 amino acids. The CDR3 reads CASSGTGGSSGYGYTF. The CDR3 nucleotides read TGTGCCAGCAGTGGGACAGGGGGGAGCTCTGGCTATGGCTACACCTTC.

The chain employs TRBV14 and TRBJ1-1, with TRBD1 matching over 7 bases. Trimming at V came to 1 base and at J to 11 bases, leaving 7 bases not matched to a gene. Germline values: CDR1 SGHDN, CDR2 FVKESK. CDR3 size: 13 residues. In nucleotides, the CDR3 is TGTGCCAGCAGCCAAGTCGGACAGGAATCGGCTTTCTTT. Translation gives CASSQVGQESAFF.

The chain carries TRBV28 and TRBJ1-6; 7 bases line up with TRBD1. CDR3 length equals 12 residues. Germline V CDR1 and CDR2: MDHEN, SYDVKM. J gave up 7 bases and V 6 bases, and 0 bases lay outside the gene matches. This chain's CDR3 is CASRQGNSPLHF. The CDR3 DNA reads as TGTGCCAGCAGACAGGGGAATTCACCCCTCCACTTT.